The 4 T cell receptor beta chains below come from one sample, sequenced in a study of blood T cell repertoires in COVID-19. Sequencing used immunoSEQ multiplex PCR; TCRdb keeps in-frame clones, though not all of them. The data show some 270,000 clones, with approximately 89% seen just once and 2.5% to 3% held by the top ten. Sequencing was done on a sample of PBMCs or T cells enriched from blood (not recorded which). The receptors derive from a man aged 40-49 years who had been exposed to COVID-19.

The sample holds one count of this clone. The V and J genes are TRBV28 and TRBJ2-1, with a weak D call TRBD2 (6 bases). The CDR3 has 15 amino acids. The germline V and J ends were trimmed by 6 bases and 6 bases, with 18 bases remaining between them. Germline CDR1 is MDHEN and CDR2 is SYDVKM. CDR3: CASRGTGRRLNEQFF. The CDR3 DNA is TGTGCCAGCAGGGGTACCGGGAGAAGGCTCAATGAGCAGTTCTTC.

V and J are TRBV30 and TRBJ1-4; D gene unclear. Trimming removed 5 bases at V and 3 bases at J, with 13 bases between. Germline lookup yields CDR1 GTSNPN and CDR2 SVGIG (reference sequence). The CDR3 contains 14 residues. This chain's CDR3 is CAWGTVLANEKLFF. In DNA, the CDR3 is TGTGCCTGGGGAACGGTCTTAGCTAATGAAAAACTGTTTTTT.

The chain recombines TRBV15 with TRBJ2-2, with a weak D call TRBD1 (6 bases). Germline V gene lookup returns CDR1 LNHNV and CDR2 YYDKDF (reference sequence). The CDR3 is 18 amino acids. Trimming took off 3 bases at V and 0 bases at J, with 17 bases between the two ends. CDR3 DNA: TGTGCCACCAGCAGCTCCGAGGGGAGACAGGCGAACACCGGGGAGCTGTTTTTT. Translating gives CATSSSEGRQANTGELFF.

The chain carries TRBV5-1 and TRBJ2-1; D might be TRBD2 (6 bases). This CDR3 is 17 amino acids long. CDR1 SGHRS and CDR2 YFSETQ come from the germline V gene. Trimming left V 3 bases short and J 0 bases short, with 16 bases between. The chain's CDR3 is CASSSGLGSFSYNEQFF. CDR3 bases: TGCGCCAGCAGCTCGGGACTCGGATCCTTCTCCTACAATGAGCAGTTCTTC.